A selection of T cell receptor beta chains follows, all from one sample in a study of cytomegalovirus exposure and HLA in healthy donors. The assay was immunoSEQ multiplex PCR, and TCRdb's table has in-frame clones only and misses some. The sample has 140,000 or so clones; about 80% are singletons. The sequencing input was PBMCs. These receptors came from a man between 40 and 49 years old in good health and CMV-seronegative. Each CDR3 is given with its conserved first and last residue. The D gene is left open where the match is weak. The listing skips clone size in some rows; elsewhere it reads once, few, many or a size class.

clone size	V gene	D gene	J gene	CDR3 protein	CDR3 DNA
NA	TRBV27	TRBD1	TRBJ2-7	CASSFQGQGDHEQYF	TGTGCCAGCAGTTTTCAGGGACAGGGTGACCACGAGCAGTACTTC
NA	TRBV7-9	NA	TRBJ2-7	CASSSGLGLYEQYF	TGTGCCAGCAGCTCAGGGTTGGGCCTCTACGAGCAGTACTTC
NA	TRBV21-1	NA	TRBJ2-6	CASSKVTGVSGANVLTF	TGTGCCAGCAGCAAAGTGACAGGGGTCTCTGGGGCCAACGTCCTGACTTTC
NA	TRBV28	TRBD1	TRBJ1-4	CASSFVTGGVVLEKLFF	TGTGCCAGCAGCTTTGTAACAGGGGGGGTAGTATTGGAGAAACTGTTTTTT
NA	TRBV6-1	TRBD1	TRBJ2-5	CASSERDRNQETQYF	TGTGCCAGCAGTGAAAGGGACAGGAACCAAGAGACCCAGTACTTC
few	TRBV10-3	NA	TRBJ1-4	CAISEGQVNEKLFF	TGTGCCATCAGTGAGGGGCAGGTTAATGAAAAACTGTTTTTT
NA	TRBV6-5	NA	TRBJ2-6	CASSYSSETGANVLTF	TGTGCCAGCAGTTACTCGAGTGAGACTGGGGCCAACGTCCTGACTTTC
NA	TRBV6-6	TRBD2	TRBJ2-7	CASSSQRGGYEQYF	TGTGCCAGCAGTTCTCAGCGGGGGGGTTACGAGCAGTACTTC
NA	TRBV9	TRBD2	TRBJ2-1	CASSETSGGAFQEQFF	TGTGCCAGCAGCGAAACTAGCGGGGGGGCCTTTCAGGAGCAGTTCTTC
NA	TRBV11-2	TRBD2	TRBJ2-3	CASSPAGLALTDTQYF	TGTGCCAGCAGCCCGGCGGGACTAGCCCTAACAGATACGCAGTATTTT
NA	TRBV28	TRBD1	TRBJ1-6	CASSQPGQGYNSPLHF	TGTGCCAGCAGCCAACCGGGACAGGGTTATAATTCCCCCCTCCACTTT
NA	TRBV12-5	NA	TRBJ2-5	CASGLVRGQGQETQYF	TGTGCTAGTGGTTTGGTACGTGGCCAGGGCCAAGAGACCCAGTACTTC
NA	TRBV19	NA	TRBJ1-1	CASSKPLNTEAFF	TGTGCCAGTAGTAAGCCCCTGAACACTGAAGCTTTCTTT
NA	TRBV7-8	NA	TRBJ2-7	CASSIPSGRGYEQYF	TGTGCCAGCAGCATACCCTCGGGGCGGGGCTACGAGCAGTACTTC
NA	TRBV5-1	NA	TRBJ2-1	CASSGDMGERWFF	TGCGCCAGCAGCGGGGACATGGGGGAGAGGTGGTTCTTC
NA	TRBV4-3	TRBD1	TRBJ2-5	CASSQDRGTGEETQYF	TGCGCCAGCAGCCAAGATCGCGGGACAGGGGAAGAGACCCAGTACTTC
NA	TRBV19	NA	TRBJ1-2	CASRSWGGDGYTF	TGTGCCAGTAGGTCCTGGGGGGGCGATGGCTACACCTTC
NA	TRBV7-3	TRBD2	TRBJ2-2	CASSRTGGPNTGELFF	TGTGCCAGCAGCCGCACGGGGGGGCCAAACACCGGGGAGCTGTTTTTT
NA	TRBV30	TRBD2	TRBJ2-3	CAWTSGRGDTQYF	TGTGCCTGGACTAGCGGCCGAGGGGATACGCAGTATTTT
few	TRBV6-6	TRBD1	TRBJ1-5	CASSPTTGLGNQPQHF	TGTGCCAGCAGTCCAACGACAGGGTTGGGTAATCAGCCCCAGCATTTT
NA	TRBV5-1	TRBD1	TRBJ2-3	CASSVGQGTDTQYF	TGCGCCAGCAGCGTCGGACAGGGAACAGATACGCAGTATTTT
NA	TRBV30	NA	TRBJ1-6	CAWSVGSRDTYNSPLHF	TGTGCCTGGAGTGTAGGGTCCAGGGATACTTATAATTCACCCCTCCACTTT
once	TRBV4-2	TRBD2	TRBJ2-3	CASSQDPMGLAVGDTQYF	TGTGCCAGCAGCCAAGACCCAATGGGACTAGCGGTTGGGGATACGCAGTATTTT
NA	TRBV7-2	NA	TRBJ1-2	CASSLQKNYGYTF	TGTGCCAGCAGCTTACAGAAAAACTATGGCTACACCTTC
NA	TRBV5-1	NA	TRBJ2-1	CASSLVVQSGEQFF	TGCGCCAGCAGCTTGGTGGTCCAATCCGGTGAGCAGTTCTTC
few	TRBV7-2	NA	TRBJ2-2	CASTPQGITGELFF	TGTGCCAGCACCCCACAGGGTATCACCGGGGAGCTGTTTTTT
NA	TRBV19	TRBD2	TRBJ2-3	CASSESGGAGDTQYF	TGTGCCAGTAGTGAAAGCGGGGGGGCCGGAGATACGCAGTATTTT
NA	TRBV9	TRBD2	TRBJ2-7	CASSVGPAGGEQYF	TGTGCCAGCAGCGTAGGTCCAGCGGGGGGTGAGCAGTACTTC
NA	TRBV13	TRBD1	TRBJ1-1	CASSSGQGAFTEAFF	TGTGCCAGCAGCTCGGGACAGGGGGCCTTCACTGAAGCTTTCTTT
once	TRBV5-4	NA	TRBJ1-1	CASSLLGARNTEAFF	TGTGCCAGCAGCTTGTTGGGGGCGCGGAACACTGAAGCTTTCTTT
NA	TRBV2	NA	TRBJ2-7	CASRALFISSPEQYF	TGTGCCAGCAGAGCCCTCTTCATATCGTCACCCGAGCAGTACTTC
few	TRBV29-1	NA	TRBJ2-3	CSVEVRGPDTQYF	TGCAGCGTTGAAGTGCGGGGCCCAGATACGCAGTATTTT
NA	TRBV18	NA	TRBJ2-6	CASSTDRSGANVLTF	TGTGCCAGCTCAACAGACAGGTCTGGGGCCAACGTCCTGACTTTC
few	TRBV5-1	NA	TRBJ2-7	CASSLGGYEQYF	TGCGCCAGCAGCTTGGGAGGATACGAGCAGTACTTC